This is a list of T cell receptor beta chains from one sample in a study of radiotherapy plus CTLA-4 blockade in lung cancer. TCRdb keeps only in-frame clones here, not all; method: immunoSEQ multiplex PCR. Among 95,000 to 150,000 clones listed, 70% to 90% were seen once. Sequencing was performed on peripheral blood, taken from a patient treated with radiotherapy plus ipilimumab. The receptors stem from a human donor with non-small cell lung cancer that progressed on radiotherapy plus ipilimumab. The CDR3 runs from the conserved cysteine through the conserved F or W. The order of the fields is clone size, V gene, D gene, J gene, CDR3 protein, CDR3 DNA. D genes are given only for firm matches. For some rows the clone size is stated as once, few or many, or as a class when expanded; others skip it.

clone_size: -
v_call: TRBV14
d_call: TRBD1
j_call: TRBJ2-7
cdr3_aa: CASSGRQGVTYEQYF
cdr3_nt: TGTGCCAGCAGCGGGCGACAGGGGGTCACCTACGAGCAGTACTTC

clone_size: -
v_call: TRBV7-9
d_call: -
j_call: TRBJ1-2
cdr3_aa: CASSSDMGTNYGYTF
cdr3_nt: TGTGCCAGCAGCTCCGACATGGGAACTAACTATGGCTACACCTTC

clone_size: -
v_call: TRBV19
d_call: -
j_call: TRBJ1-3
cdr3_aa: CASSITAALLGNTIYF
cdr3_nt: TGTGCCAGTAGTATTACAGCCGCTCTTCTTGGAAACACCATATATTTT

clone_size: -
v_call: TRBV27
d_call: TRBD1
j_call: TRBJ2-3
cdr3_aa: CASSLRTGADTQYF
cdr3_nt: TGTGCCAGCAGTTTACGGACAGGAGCAGATACGCAGTATTTT

clone_size: -
v_call: TRBV19
d_call: TRBD2
j_call: TRBJ2-1
cdr3_aa: CASSIRLAGGEQFF
cdr3_nt: TGTGCCAGTAGTATTCGTCTAGCGGGGGGTGAGCAGTTCTTC

clone_size: -
v_call: TRBV5-1
d_call: TRBD2
j_call: TRBJ2-1
cdr3_aa: CASSPGLAGVNEQFF
cdr3_nt: TGCGCCAGCAGCCCGGGACTAGCGGGAGTCAATGAGCAGTTCTTC

clone_size: -
v_call: TRBV5-6
d_call: -
j_call: TRBJ2-1
cdr3_aa: CASSLKLTGLRPSEQFF
cdr3_nt: TGTGCCAGCAGCTTGAAATTAACGGGACTGCGCCCGAGTGAGCAGTTCTTC

clone_size: -
v_call: TRBV7-9
d_call: TRBD2
j_call: TRBJ2-5
cdr3_aa: CASSLVSVAGGHETQYF
cdr3_nt: TGTGCCAGCAGCTTAGTTTCTGTAGCGGGAGGCCATGAGACCCAGTACTTC

clone_size: -
v_call: TRBV2
d_call: -
j_call: TRBJ1-2
cdr3_aa: CASSEGGENYGYTF
cdr3_nt: TGTGCCAGCAGTGAAGGGGGAGAGAACTATGGCTACACCTTC

clone_size: -
v_call: TRBV5-8
d_call: TRBD1
j_call: TRBJ1-5
cdr3_aa: CASSTGRQPQHF
cdr3_nt: TGTGCCAGCTCGACAGGGCGGCAGCCCCAGCATTTT

clone_size: -
v_call: TRBV18
d_call: -
j_call: TRBJ1-5
cdr3_aa: CASSPEKENNQPQHF
cdr3_nt: TGTGCCAGCTCACCAGAGAAGGAGAACAATCAGCCCCAGCATTTT

clone_size: -
v_call: TRBV7-9
d_call: -
j_call: TRBJ2-7
cdr3_aa: CASSLRDNSYEQYF
cdr3_nt: TGTGCCAGCAGCCTCCGGGACAACTCCTACGAGCAGTACTTC

clone_size: once
v_call: TRBV5-6
d_call: -
j_call: TRBJ2-5
cdr3_aa: CASTSWAWETQYF
cdr3_nt: TGTGCCAGCACTAGCTGGGCGTGGGAGACCCAGTACTTC

clone_size: -
v_call: TRBV5-1
d_call: -
j_call: TRBJ2-2
cdr3_aa: CASSLAPGANTGELFF
cdr3_nt: TGCGCCAGCAGCTTGGCTCCGGGAGCTAACACCGGGGAGCTGTTTTTT

clone_size: -
v_call: TRBV19
d_call: -
j_call: TRBJ1-1
cdr3_aa: CATTRGSPTEAFF
cdr3_nt: TGTGCCACAACAAGGGGGAGCCCCACTGAAGCTTTCTTT

clone_size: -
v_call: TRBV5-1
d_call: -
j_call: TRBJ1-1
cdr3_aa: CASSLGVVNTEAFF
cdr3_nt: TGCGCCAGCAGCTTGGGGGTGGTAAACACTGAAGCTTTCTTT

clone_size: once
v_call: TRBV30
d_call: -
j_call: TRBJ1-4
cdr3_aa: CAWGTGFVEKLFF
cdr3_nt: TGTGCCTGGGGAACAGGGTTTGTTGAAAAACTGTTTTTT

clone_size: -
v_call: TRBV6-5
d_call: TRBD2
j_call: TRBJ2-7
cdr3_aa: CASSWTSGSPYEQYF
cdr3_nt: TGTGCCAGCAGTTGGACTAGCGGGAGTCCCTACGAGCAGTACTTC

clone_size: -
v_call: TRBV5-6
d_call: -
j_call: TRBJ1-2
cdr3_aa: CASSPTGFLYGYTF
cdr3_nt: TGTGCCAGCAGCCCAACAGGGTTTCTTTATGGCTACACCTTC

clone_size: -
v_call: TRBV25-1
d_call: TRBD1
j_call: TRBJ1-2
cdr3_aa: CASSDNRGSGGYGYTF
cdr3_nt: TGTGCCAGCAGTGACAACAGGGGATCGGGAGGATATGGCTACACCTTC

clone_size: -
v_call: TRBV11-1
d_call: TRBD2
j_call: TRBJ2-3
cdr3_aa: CASSDRSSGSFTDTQYF
cdr3_nt: TGTGCCAGCAGCGATCGGTCTAGCGGGTCCTTCACAGATACGCAGTATTTT

clone_size: -
v_call: TRBV5-1
d_call: -
j_call: TRBJ1-2
cdr3_aa: CAIPWGNGYTF
cdr3_nt: TGCGCCATTCCTTGGGGCAATGGCTACACCTTC

clone_size: once
v_call: TRBV5-1
d_call: -
j_call: TRBJ1-1
cdr3_aa: CASSPRQNTEAFF
cdr3_nt: TGCGCCAGCAGCCCCCGCCAGAACACTGAAGCTTTCTTT

clone_size: -
v_call: TRBV7-9
d_call: -
j_call: TRBJ2-1
cdr3_aa: CASSSLGGPYNEQFF
cdr3_nt: TGTGCCAGCAGCTCATTAGGGGGGCCTTACAATGAGCAGTTCTTC

clone_size: -
v_call: TRBV30
d_call: -
j_call: TRBJ2-1
cdr3_aa: CAWSGGAATYNEQFF
cdr3_nt: TGTGCCTGGAGTGGGGGGGCTGCAACCTACAATGAGCAGTTCTTC

clone_size: -
v_call: TRBV19
d_call: -
j_call: TRBJ1-4
cdr3_aa: CASSTGTFKLFF
cdr3_nt: TGTGCCAGTAGTACCGGGACATTTAAACTGTTTTTT

clone_size: -
v_call: TRBV7-9
d_call: -
j_call: TRBJ1-2
cdr3_aa: CASRDEGDRAIYGYTF
cdr3_nt: TGTGCCAGCAGGGACGAGGGGGACCGCGCAATATATGGCTACACCTTC

clone_size: once
v_call: TRBV11-3
d_call: -
j_call: TRBJ2-7
cdr3_aa: CASSLGRHRDEQYF
cdr3_nt: TGTGCCAGCAGCTTAGGGCGGCACAGGGACGAGCAGTACTTC

clone_size: -
v_call: TRBV5-4
d_call: TRBD2
j_call: TRBJ2-7
cdr3_aa: CASSLAGGLNEQYF
cdr3_nt: TGTGCCAGCAGCTTAGCGGGAGGCTTGAACGAGCAGTACTTC

clone_size: -
v_call: TRBV18
d_call: -
j_call: TRBJ1-4
cdr3_aa: CASSRSTPGATNEKLFF
cdr3_nt: TGTGCCAGCTCACGGTCCACCCCAGGGGCAACTAATGAAAAACTGTTTTTT

clone_size: -
v_call: TRBV6-1
d_call: -
j_call: TRBJ2-7
cdr3_aa: CASSGGGYSYEQYF
cdr3_nt: TGTGCCAGCAGTGGGGGCGGATACTCCTACGAGCAGTACTTC

clone_size: -
v_call: TRBV19
d_call: TRBD2
j_call: TRBJ2-1
cdr3_aa: CASRGAGGPYNEQFF
cdr3_nt: TGTGCCAGTAGGGGAGCGGGAGGACCCTACAATGAGCAGTTCTTC

clone_size: -
v_call: TRBV6-6
d_call: TRBD1
j_call: TRBJ1-4
cdr3_aa: CASSTTGVANEKLFF
cdr3_nt: TGTGCCAGCAGTACTACAGGGGTGGCTAATGAAAAACTGTTTTTT

clone_size: -
v_call: TRBV28
d_call: TRBD1
j_call: TRBJ1-2
cdr3_aa: CASSQGATNYGYTF
cdr3_nt: TGTGCCAGCAGCCAGGGGGCTACTAACTATGGCTACACCTTC

clone_size: once
v_call: TRBV27
d_call: -
j_call: TRBJ1-1
cdr3_aa: CASNSKAGQTEAFF
cdr3_nt: TGTGCCAGCAATAGTAAGGCAGGGCAGACTGAAGCTTTCTTT

clone_size: -
v_call: TRBV5-6
d_call: -
j_call: TRBJ1-1
cdr3_aa: CASSLGMNTEAFF
cdr3_nt: TGTGCCAGCAGCTTGGGGATGAACACTGAAGCTTTCTTT

clone_size: -
v_call: TRBV10-2
d_call: TRBD1
j_call: TRBJ1-5
cdr3_aa: CASSESDRIVQPQHF
cdr3_nt: TGCGCCAGCAGTGAGTCGGACAGGATAGTTCAGCCCCAGCATTTT

clone_size: -
v_call: TRBV5-6
d_call: -
j_call: TRBJ2-7
cdr3_aa: CASSTRQEDPSYEQYF
cdr3_nt: TGTGCCAGCAGCACCCGACAGGAAGACCCCTCCTACGAGCAGTACTTC

clone_size: once
v_call: TRBV5-1
d_call: -
j_call: TRBJ1-1
cdr3_aa: CASSLGGAANTEAFF
cdr3_nt: TGCGCCAGCAGCTTGGGCGGGGCAGCGAACACTGAAGCTTTCTTT

clone_size: -
v_call: TRBV18
d_call: TRBD2
j_call: TRBJ2-1
cdr3_aa: CASSPLAGMGEQFF
cdr3_nt: TGTGCCAGCTCACCGCTAGCGGGAATGGGTGAGCAGTTCTTC

clone_size: -
v_call: TRBV5-1
d_call: -
j_call: TRBJ2-5
cdr3_aa: CASSLDTRTPVTQYF
cdr3_nt: TGCGCCAGCAGCTTGGACACTAGAACGCCTGTGACCCAGTACTTC

clone_size: -
v_call: TRBV10-1
d_call: -
j_call: TRBJ2-2
cdr3_aa: CASSESPSGEKNTGELFF
cdr3_nt: TGCGCCAGCAGTGAGTCCCCCTCGGGTGAGAAGAACACCGGGGAGCTGTTTTTT

clone_size: -
v_call: TRBV30
d_call: -
j_call: TRBJ1-5
cdr3_aa: CAWTAGGYNQPQHF
cdr3_nt: TGTGCCTGGACGGCTGGCGGATACAATCAGCCCCAGCATTTT

clone_size: -
v_call: TRBV27
d_call: TRBD1
j_call: TRBJ1-5
cdr3_aa: CASSPRDSLNQPQHF
cdr3_nt: TGTGCCAGCAGTCCAAGGGACAGCCTAAATCAGCCCCAGCATTTT

clone_size: -
v_call: TRBV2
d_call: -
j_call: TRBJ2-1
cdr3_aa: CASSELAINEQFF
cdr3_nt: TGTGCCAGCAGTGAGTTGGCAATAAATGAGCAGTTCTTC

clone_size: -
v_call: TRBV6-5
d_call: -
j_call: TRBJ2-7
cdr3_aa: CASSSRGGGTYEQYF
cdr3_nt: TGTGCCAGCAGTTCAAGGGGCGGAGGAACCTACGAGCAGTACTTC

clone_size: few
v_call: TRBV7-3
d_call: -
j_call: TRBJ1-4
cdr3_aa: CASSFLQNEKLFF
cdr3_nt: TGTGCCAGCAGCTTCTTACAAAATGAAAAACTGTTTTTT

clone_size: -
v_call: TRBV7-9
d_call: -
j_call: TRBJ1-1
cdr3_aa: CASSEVGARRIEAFF
cdr3_nt: TGTGCCAGCAGCGAAGTAGGGGCCCGGAGGATAGAAGCTTTCTTT

clone_size: -
v_call: TRBV6-6
d_call: TRBD2
j_call: TRBJ2-1
cdr3_aa: CASSYSTGRGEQFF
cdr3_nt: TGTGCCAGCAGTTACTCGACCGGGAGGGGCGAGCAGTTCTTC

clone_size: once
v_call: TRBV7-6
d_call: TRBD2
j_call: TRBJ2-7
cdr3_aa: CASSLGSSGSGEQYF
cdr3_nt: TGTGCCAGCAGCTTAGGGTCGAGCGGGAGCGGCGAGCAGTACTTC

clone_size: -
v_call: TRBV6-1
d_call: TRBD1
j_call: TRBJ1-1
cdr3_aa: CASSGRQGITEAFF
cdr3_nt: TGTGCCAGCAGTGGTCGACAGGGTATCACTGAAGCTTTCTTT

clone_size: -
v_call: TRBV28
d_call: -
j_call: TRBJ1-5
cdr3_aa: CASSTPSRASAPHF
cdr3_nt: TGTGCCAGCAGTACACCCTCCAGAGCATCAGCCCCCCATTTT

clone_size: -
v_call: TRBV6-1
d_call: TRBD2
j_call: TRBJ2-4
cdr3_aa: CASSEWSSGQKNIQYF
cdr3_nt: TGTGCCAGCAGTGAGTGGTCTAGCGGGCAAAAAAACATTCAGTACTTC

clone_size: once
v_call: TRBV25-1
d_call: TRBD1
j_call: TRBJ2-7
cdr3_aa: CASSRTGQTYEQYF
cdr3_nt: TGTGCCAGCAGTAGGACAGGGCAGACCTACGAGCAGTACTTC